A single sample is the source of the 16 T cell receptor beta chains below, sequenced in a study of neurological immune-mediated disorders. Time point of the sample: longitudinal time-point 2. TCRdb reanalysed the 5' RACE reads using MiXCR and keeps one entry per CDR3 protein. The repertoire consists of about 80,000 distinct CDR3 sequences, with 4.5% to 7.5% occurring once and the leading ten covering roughly 7.9%. The sample consisted of PBMCs. These receptors were obtained from a woman between 55 and 75 years old with multiple sclerosis.

This clonotype was seen repeatedly, ten times or more. This CDR3 is CASSLVAGGPEQYF. CDR3 nucleotide sequence: TGTGCCAGCAGCTTAGTTGCGGGGGGGCCCGAGCAGTACTTC. The gene calls are TRBV7-8 and TRBJ2-7, with 9 bases fitting TRBD2. CDR3 length equals 14 residues. With 1 base clipped from V and 6 bases from J, the junction kept 4 bases outside the gene matches. Looked up from germline, CDR1 is SGHVS and CDR2 is FQNEAQ. The whole variable domain, remainder taken from reference TRBV7-8 and TRBJ2-7, is GAGVSQSPRYKVAKRGQDVALRCDPISGHVSLFWYQQALGQGPEFLTYFQNEAQLDKSGLPSDRFFAERPEGSVSTLKIQRTQQEDSAVYLCASSLVAGGPEQYFGPGTRLTVT.

This clonotype was seen at least ten times. The CDR3 sequence is CASSLDGRNNSPLHF. CDR3 nucleotides: TGCGCCAGCAGCTTGGACGGACGGAATAATTCACCCCTCCACTTT. The rearrangement links TRBV5-1 to TRBJ1-6; D gene uncertain. The V gene's germline CDR1 is SGHRS and CDR2 YFSETQ. Trimming removed 0 bases at V and 5 bases at J, with 9 bases between. CDR3 length: 15 residues.

This clonotype was observed at least ten times. The gene calls are TRBV5-1 and TRBJ2-5; D may be TRBD2 (6 bases). V lost 0 bases, J lost 2 bases, and 11 bases lay in between. Germline-derived CDR1 and CDR2 are SGHRS and YFSETQ. This CDR3 region has 15 residues. The CDR3 bases are TGCGCCAGCAGCTTGGGCGGGGCCCGGCAAGAGACCCAGTACTTC. Its protein product is CASSLGGARQETQYF.

This clonotype has at least ten counts. The genes are TRBV5-1 and TRBJ2-7; 8 nucleotides agree with TRBD2. Germline values: CDR1 SGHRS, CDR2 YFSETQ. The CDR3 runs 14 residues. With V trimmed by 5 bases and J by 0 bases, 4 bases remained unmatched. The CDR3 spells CASREGTSSYEQYF. The CDR3 DNA sequence: TGCGCCAGCAGGGAAGGGACTAGCTCCTACGAGCAGTACTTC. Filled out from reference TRBV5-1 and TRBJ2-7, the complete variable domain reads KAGVTQTPRYLIKTRGQQVTLSCSPISGHRSVSWYQQTPGQGLQFLFEYFSETQRNKGNFPGRFSGRQFSNSRSEMNVSTLELGDSALYLCASREGTSSYEQYFGPGTRLTVT.

This clonotype was recorded at least ten times. J is TRBJ2-5 and V is TRBV24-1; no definite D call. V was cut by 1 base and J by 6 bases, with 11 bases left in between. Germline CDR1 reads KGHDR; CDR2 reads SFDVKD. The CDR3 is 14 amino acids. CDR3 amino acids: CATSDFGPGKTQYF. CDR3 bases: TGTGCCACCAGTGATTTTGGTCCTGGGAAGACCCAGTACTTC.

Many counts were recorded for this clonotype. The chain combines TRBV5-6 with TRBJ1-4, with unresolved D. Germline CDR1 and CDR2: SGHDT and YYEEEE. Trimming pared 4 bases from V and 0 bases from J, leaving 10 bases between. The CDR3 runs to 15 residues. The DNA for the CDR3 is TGTGCCAGCAGCATCCCCGGGGCAACTAATGAAAAACTGTTTTTT. Its translation is CASSIPGATNEKLFF.

This clonotype has ten or more counts. The V gene is TRBV11-2, the J gene TRBJ2-5; TRBD1 matches at 7 bases. Germline V gene sequence: CDR1 SGHAT, CDR2 FQNNGV. V dropped 5 bases and J dropped 7; count of bases not matched to a gene: 13. This CDR3 has 15 amino acids. In nucleotides, the CDR3 is TGTGCCAGCAGCCAAAATCGACAGGGCCGGGGGACCCAGTACTTC. It yields the protein CASSQNRQGRGTQYF.

This clonotype was seen repeatedly, ten times or more. This chain uses TRBV10-3 with TRBJ2-7; weak D call: TRBD2 (7 bases). The germline V gene has CDR1 ENHRY and CDR2 SYGVKD. The V end was cut by 0 bases, the J end by 0 bases, with 12 bases between. This CDR3 is 16 amino acids long. The chain's CDR3 is CAISESGGQGSYEQYF. The CDR3 DNA is TGTGCCATCAGTGAGTCGGGGGGGCAGGGCTCCTACGAGCAGTACTTC.

This clonotype was seen repeatedly, ten times or more. The rearrangement links TRBV20-1 to TRBJ1-1; TRBD1 is a possible D gene (6 bases). Germline V gives CDR1 DFQATT, CDR2 SNEGSKA (reference sequence). This CDR3 contains 15 residues. The germline V and J ends were trimmed by 2 bases and 4 bases, with 17 bases remaining between them. The CDR3 bases are TGCAGTGCTAGATCCCGGGACTTAGGGGGCACTGAAGCTTTCTTT. Translation gives CSARSRDLGGTEAFF.

This clonotype has just a few counts. The chain links TRBV11-2 to TRBJ1-6; D remains ambiguous. The germline V gene encodes CDR1 SGHAT and CDR2 FQNNGV. V lost 3 bases and J lost 14, with 17 bases in between. The CDR3 consists of 14 residues. The CDR3 sequence: CASSFERIFGSLHF. The CDR3 region has the DNA TGTGCCAGCAGCTTTGAACGTATTTTTGGGTCCCTCCACTTT.

The table lists this clonotype with many counts. The chain is built from TRBV5-1 and TRBJ1-3; no reliable D call. The V and J ends lost 7 bases and 0 bases respectively, with 11 bases between them. The CDR3 consists of 14 residues. From germline, CDR1 is SGHRS and CDR2 YFSETQ. The CDR3 sequence: CASGRSDSGNTIYF. Here the CDR3 DNA reads TGCGCCAGCGGACGGTCCGACTCTGGAAACACCATATATTTT.

This clonotype was seen at least ten times. CDR3 coding DNA: TGCAGTGCCGGGCTCAATGAGCAGTTCTTC. As protein: CSAGLNEQFF. V is TRBV20-1 and J is TRBJ2-1; D unclear. The V and J ends lost 6 bases and 6 bases respectively, with 6 bases between them. The CDR3 consists of 10 residues. Germline values: CDR1 DFQATT, CDR2 SNEGSKA (reference sequence).

This clonotype was seen repeatedly, ten times or more. The gene calls are TRBV3-1 and TRBJ1-1; a weak D match, TRBD1 (5 bases). Germline assignment: CDR1 LGHDT and CDR2 YNNKEL (reference sequence). V lost 6 bases to trimming and J lost 4 bases, with 12 bases between them. The CDR3 runs to 13 residues. CDR3 bases: TGTGCCAGCAGACGCAGGGAAACCACTGAAGCTTTCTTT. Its translation: CASRRRETTEAFF. The full variable domain, its missing parts supplied by reference TRBV3-1 and TRBJ1-1, is DTAVSQTPKYLVTQMGNDKSIKCEQNLGHDTMYWYKQDSKKFLKIMFSYNNKELIINETVPNRFSPKSPDKAHLNLHINSLELGDSAVYFCASRRRETTEAFFGQGTRLTVV.

At least ten counts were recorded for this clonotype. This chain links TRBV20-1 with TRBJ1-3; D gene unclear. Trimming removed 0 bases from V and 4 bases from J, with 4 bases in between. Germline lookup yields CDR1 DFQATT and CDR2 SNEGSKA (reference sequence). The CDR3 is 12 amino acids. CDR3 loop: CSARDRGNTIYF. The CDR3 DNA reads TGCAGTGCTAGAGACCGGGGAAACACCATATATTTT.

This clonotype was counted at least ten times. The V call is TRBV7-8, the J call TRBJ1-1; no firm D call. The CDR3 has 13 residues. Trimming pared 6 bases from V and 1 base from J, leaving 9 bases between. Germline V gene data show CDR1 as SGHVS and CDR2 as FQNEAQ. In DNA form, the CDR3 reads TGTGCCAGCAGATCGGATTGGAACACTGAAGCTTTCTTT. Protein sequence: CASRSDWNTEAFF.

This clonotype was counted ten times or more. The V and J genes are TRBV12-3 or TRBV12-4 and TRBJ1-2, with D perhaps matching TRBD1 (6 bases). V was clipped by 6 bases and J by 4 bases, with 12 bases between them. The CDR3 is made up of 13 amino acids. CDR3 amino acids: CASSVRTAYGYTF. The CDR3 DNA follows: TGTGCCAGCAGCGTAAGGACAGCCTATGGCTACACCTTC.